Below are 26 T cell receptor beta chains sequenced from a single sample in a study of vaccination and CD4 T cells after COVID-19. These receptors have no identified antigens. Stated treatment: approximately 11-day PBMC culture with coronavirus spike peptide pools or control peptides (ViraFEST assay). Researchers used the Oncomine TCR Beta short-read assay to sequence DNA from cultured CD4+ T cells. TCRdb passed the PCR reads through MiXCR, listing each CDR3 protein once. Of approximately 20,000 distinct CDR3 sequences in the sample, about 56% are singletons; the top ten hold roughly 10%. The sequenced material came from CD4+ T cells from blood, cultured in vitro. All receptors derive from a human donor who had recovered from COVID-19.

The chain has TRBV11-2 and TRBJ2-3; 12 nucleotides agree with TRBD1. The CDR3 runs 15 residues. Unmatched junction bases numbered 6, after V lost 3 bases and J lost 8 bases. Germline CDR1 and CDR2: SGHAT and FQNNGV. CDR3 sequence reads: CASSLLGQGAGTQYF. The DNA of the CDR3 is TGTGCCAGCAGCTTGCTGGGACAGGGGGCAGGTACGCAGTATTTT.

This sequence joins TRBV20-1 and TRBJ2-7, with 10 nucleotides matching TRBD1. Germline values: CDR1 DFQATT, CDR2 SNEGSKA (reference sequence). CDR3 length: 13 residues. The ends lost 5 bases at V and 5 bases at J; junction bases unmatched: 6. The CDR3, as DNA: TGCAGTGCTGGCCGGGACAGGGGCGACGAGCAGTACTTC. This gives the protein CSAGRDRGDEQYF.

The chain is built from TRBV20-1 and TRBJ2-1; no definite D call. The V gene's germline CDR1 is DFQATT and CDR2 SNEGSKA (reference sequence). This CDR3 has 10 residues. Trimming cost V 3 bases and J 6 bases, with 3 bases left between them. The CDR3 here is CSASSNEQFF. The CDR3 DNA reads TGCAGTGCTAGCTCCAATGAGCAGTTCTTC.

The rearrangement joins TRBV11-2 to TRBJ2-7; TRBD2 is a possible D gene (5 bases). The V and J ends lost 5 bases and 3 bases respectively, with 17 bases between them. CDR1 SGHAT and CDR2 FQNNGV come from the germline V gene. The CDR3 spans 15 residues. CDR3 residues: CASSLGLDAVYEQYF. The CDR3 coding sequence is TGTGCCAGCAGCCTAGGACTGGACGCAGTCTACGAGCAGTACTTC.

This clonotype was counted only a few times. CDR3 nucleotides: TGCAGTGCTAGAGATCAGGTAAAGCCAATGAACACTGAAGCTTTCTTT. It is translated as CSARDQVKPMNTEAFF. This chain uses TRBV20-1 with TRBJ1-1; no reliable D call. Germline V gene lookup returns CDR1 DFQATT and CDR2 SNEGSKA (reference sequence). V lost 0 bases and J lost 0, with 14 bases in between. There are 16 residues in the CDR3.

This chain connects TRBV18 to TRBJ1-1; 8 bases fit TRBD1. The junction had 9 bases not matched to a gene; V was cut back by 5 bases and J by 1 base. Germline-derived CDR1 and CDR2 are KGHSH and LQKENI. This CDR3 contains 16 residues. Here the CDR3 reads CASSLTRTGTNTEAFF. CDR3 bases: TGTGCCAGCTCATTAACCCGGACAGGGACGAACACTGAAGCTTTCTTT.

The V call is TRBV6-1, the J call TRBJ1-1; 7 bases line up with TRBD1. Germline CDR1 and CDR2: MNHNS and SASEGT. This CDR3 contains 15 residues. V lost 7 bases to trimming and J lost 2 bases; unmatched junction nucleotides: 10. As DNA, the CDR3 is TGTGCCAGCACCAGTTCAGGGGGATCTAACACTGAAGCTTTCTTT. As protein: CASTSSGGSNTEAFF.

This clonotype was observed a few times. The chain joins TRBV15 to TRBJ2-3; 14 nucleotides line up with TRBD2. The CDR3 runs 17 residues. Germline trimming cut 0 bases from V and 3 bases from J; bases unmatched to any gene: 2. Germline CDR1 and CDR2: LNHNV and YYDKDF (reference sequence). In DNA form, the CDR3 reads TGTGCCACCAGCAGAGATAGACTAGCGGGGGGGACAGATACGCAGTATTTT. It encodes CATSRDRLAGGTDTQYF.

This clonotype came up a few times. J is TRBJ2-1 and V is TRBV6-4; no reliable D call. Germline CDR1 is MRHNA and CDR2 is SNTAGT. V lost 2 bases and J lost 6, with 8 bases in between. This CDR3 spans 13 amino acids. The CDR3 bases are TGTGCCAGCAGTGACCAGATGGGCAATGAGCAGTTCTTC. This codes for CASSDQMGNEQFF.

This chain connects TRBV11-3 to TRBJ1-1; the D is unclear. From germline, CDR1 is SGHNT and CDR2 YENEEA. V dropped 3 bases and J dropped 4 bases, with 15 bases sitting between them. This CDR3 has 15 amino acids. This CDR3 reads CASSLGAPGVTEAFF. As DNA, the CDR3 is TGTGCCAGCAGCTTGGGCGCGCCAGGCGTCACTGAAGCTTTCTTT.

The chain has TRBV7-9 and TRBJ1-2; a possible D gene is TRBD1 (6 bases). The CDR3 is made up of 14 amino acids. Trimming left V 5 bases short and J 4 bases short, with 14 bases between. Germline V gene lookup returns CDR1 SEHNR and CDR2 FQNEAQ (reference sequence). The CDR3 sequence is CASSPERGPYGYTF. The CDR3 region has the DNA TGTGCCAGCAGCCCTGAGCGGGGGCCCTATGGCTACACCTTC.

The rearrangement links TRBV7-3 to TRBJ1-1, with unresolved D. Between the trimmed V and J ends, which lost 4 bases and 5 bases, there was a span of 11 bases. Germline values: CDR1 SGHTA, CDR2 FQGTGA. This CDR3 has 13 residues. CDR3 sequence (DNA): TGTGCCAGCAGCTCCCAAGCGGGGACTGAAGCTTTCTTT. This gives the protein CASSSQAGTEAFF. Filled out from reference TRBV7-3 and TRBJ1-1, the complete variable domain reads GAGVSQTPSNKVTEKGKYVELRCDPISGHTALYWYRQSLGQGPEFLIYFQGTGAADDSGLPNDRFFAVRPEGSVSTLKIQRTERGDSAVYLCASSSQAGTEAFFGQGTRLTVV.

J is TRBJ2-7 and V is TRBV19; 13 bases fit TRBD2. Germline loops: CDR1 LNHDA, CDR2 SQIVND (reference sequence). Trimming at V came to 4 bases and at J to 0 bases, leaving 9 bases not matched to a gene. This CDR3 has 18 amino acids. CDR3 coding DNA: TGTGCCAGTAGTACTCGACTAGCGGGGGGCCCAAGCTCCTACGAGCAGTACTTC. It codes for CASSTRLAGGPSSYEQYF.

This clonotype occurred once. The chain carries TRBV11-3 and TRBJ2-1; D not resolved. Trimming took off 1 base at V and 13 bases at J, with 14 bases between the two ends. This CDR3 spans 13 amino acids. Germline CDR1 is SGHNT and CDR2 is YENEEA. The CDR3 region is CASSLGLVHPQFF. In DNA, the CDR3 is TGTGCCAGCAGCTTAGGGTTGGTCCATCCCCAGTTCTTC.

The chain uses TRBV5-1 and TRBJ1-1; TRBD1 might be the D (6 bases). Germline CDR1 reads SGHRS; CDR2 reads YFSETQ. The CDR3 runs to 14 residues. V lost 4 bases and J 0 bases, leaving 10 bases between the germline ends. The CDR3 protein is CASSHGQLNTEAFF. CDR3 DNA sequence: TGCGCCAGCAGCCATGGACAGTTGAACACTGAAGCTTTCTTT. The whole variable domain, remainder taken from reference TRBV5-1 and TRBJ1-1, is KAGVTQTPRYLIKTRGQQVTLSCSPISGHRSVSWYQQTPGQGLQFLFEYFSETQRNKGNFPGRFSGRQFSNSRSEMNVSTLELGDSALYLCASSHGQLNTEAFFGQGTRLTVV.

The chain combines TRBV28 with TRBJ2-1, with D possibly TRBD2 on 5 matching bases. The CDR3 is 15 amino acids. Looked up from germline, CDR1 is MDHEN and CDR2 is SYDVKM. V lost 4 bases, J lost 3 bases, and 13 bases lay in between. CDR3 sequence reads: CASSSPGISYNEQFF. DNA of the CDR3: TGTGCCAGCAGTTCGCCCGGGATTAGCTACAATGAGCAGTTCTTC.

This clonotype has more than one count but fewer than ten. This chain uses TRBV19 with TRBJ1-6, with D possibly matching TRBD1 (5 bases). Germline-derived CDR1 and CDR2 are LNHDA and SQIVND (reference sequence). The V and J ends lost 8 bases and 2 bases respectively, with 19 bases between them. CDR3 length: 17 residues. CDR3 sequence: CASQSAREATYNSPLHF. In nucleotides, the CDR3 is TGTGCCAGTCAGAGCGCCAGGGAAGCGACCTATAATTCACCCCTCCACTTT.

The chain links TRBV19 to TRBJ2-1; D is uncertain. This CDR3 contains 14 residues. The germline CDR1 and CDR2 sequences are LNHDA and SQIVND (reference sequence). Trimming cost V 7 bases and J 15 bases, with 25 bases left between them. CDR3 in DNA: TGTGCCAGTACCATGCAACCGGGCGTCTGGGGATTGTTCTTC. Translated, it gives CASTMQPGVWGLFF.

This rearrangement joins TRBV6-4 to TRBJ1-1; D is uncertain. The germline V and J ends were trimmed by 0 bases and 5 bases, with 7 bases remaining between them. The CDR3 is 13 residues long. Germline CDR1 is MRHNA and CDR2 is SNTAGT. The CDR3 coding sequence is TGTGCCAGCAGTGACTCGGGAGGGACTGAAGCTTTCTTT. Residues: CASSDSGGTEAFF.

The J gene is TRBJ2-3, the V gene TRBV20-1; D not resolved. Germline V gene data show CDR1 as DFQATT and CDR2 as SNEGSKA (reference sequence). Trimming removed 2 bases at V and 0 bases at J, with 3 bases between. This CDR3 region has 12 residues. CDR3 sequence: CSARQSTDTQYF. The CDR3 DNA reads TGCAGTGCTAGACAAAGCACAGATACGCAGTATTTT.

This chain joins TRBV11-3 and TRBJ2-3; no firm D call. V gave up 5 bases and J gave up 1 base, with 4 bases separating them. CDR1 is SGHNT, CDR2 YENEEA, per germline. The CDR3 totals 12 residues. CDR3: CASSPGTDTQYF. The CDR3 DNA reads TGTGCCAGCAGCCCAGGCACAGATACGCAGTATTTT.

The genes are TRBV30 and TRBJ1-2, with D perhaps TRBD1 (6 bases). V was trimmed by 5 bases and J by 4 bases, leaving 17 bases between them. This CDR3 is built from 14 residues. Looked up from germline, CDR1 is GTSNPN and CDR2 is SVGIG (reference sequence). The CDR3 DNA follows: TGTGCCTGGGCGAGGACAGATGACCTCTATGGCTACACCTTC. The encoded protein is CAWARTDDLYGYTF.

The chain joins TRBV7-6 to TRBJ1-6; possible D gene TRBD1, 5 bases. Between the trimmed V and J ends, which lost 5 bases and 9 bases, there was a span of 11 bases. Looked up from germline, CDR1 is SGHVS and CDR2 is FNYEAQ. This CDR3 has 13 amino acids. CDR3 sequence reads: CASSGAQGSPLHF. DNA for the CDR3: TGTGCCAGCAGCGGGGCCCAGGGTTCACCCCTCCACTTT. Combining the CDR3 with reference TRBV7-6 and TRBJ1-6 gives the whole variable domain GAGVSQSPRYKVTKRGQDVALRCDPISGHVSLYWYRQALGQGPEFLTYFNYEAQQDKSGLPNDRFSAERPEGSISTLTIQRTEQRDSAMYRCASSGAQGSPLHFGNGTRLTVT.

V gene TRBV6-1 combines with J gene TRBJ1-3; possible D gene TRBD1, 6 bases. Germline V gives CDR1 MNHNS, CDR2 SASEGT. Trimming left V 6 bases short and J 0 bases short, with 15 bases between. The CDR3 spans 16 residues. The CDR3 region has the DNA TGTGCCAGCAGATCACACGGACAGACCTCTGGAAACACCATATATTTT. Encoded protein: CASRSHGQTSGNTIYF.

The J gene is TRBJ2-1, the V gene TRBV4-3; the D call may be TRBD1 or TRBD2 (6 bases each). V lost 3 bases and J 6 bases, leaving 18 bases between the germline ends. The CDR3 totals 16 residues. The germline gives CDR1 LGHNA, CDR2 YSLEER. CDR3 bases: TGCGCCAGCAGCCATGGGCCGGGGGCAACGATCAATGAGCAGTTCTTC. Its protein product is CASSHGPGATINEQFF.

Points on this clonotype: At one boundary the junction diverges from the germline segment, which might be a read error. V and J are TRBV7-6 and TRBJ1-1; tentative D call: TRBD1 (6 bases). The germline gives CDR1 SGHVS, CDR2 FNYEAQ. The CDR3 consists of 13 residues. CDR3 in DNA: TGTGCTAGCAGCTCAATGTTAGGGGGTGAAGCTTTCTTT. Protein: CASSSMLGGEAFF.